This TCR beta chain was identified during a study of metastatic and nonmetastatic thyroid tumors. This CDR3 region has 13 residues. Between the trimmed V and J ends, which lost 2 bases and 13 bases, there was a span of 14 bases. Germline V gene sequence: CDR1 MNHEY, CDR2 SVGEGT. TCRdb reanalyzed the PCR reads via MiXCR. In the table there are around 31,000 clones, about a fifth of which are singletons. Each patient came to thyroid surgery without any prior treatment (of any kind). The chain has TRBV6-2 or TRBV6-3 and TRBJ2-2; D gene unclear. The clonotype originates from a male donor with papillary thyroid cancer or a benign thyroid nodule (not recorded which). Some clones in this sample may be carry-over from other donors' samples. The sequencing input was tumor tissue. The CDR3: CASSYRYTGSLFF. The DNA for the CDR3 is TGTGCCAGCAGTTACCGGTACACCGGGTCGCTGTTTTTT.